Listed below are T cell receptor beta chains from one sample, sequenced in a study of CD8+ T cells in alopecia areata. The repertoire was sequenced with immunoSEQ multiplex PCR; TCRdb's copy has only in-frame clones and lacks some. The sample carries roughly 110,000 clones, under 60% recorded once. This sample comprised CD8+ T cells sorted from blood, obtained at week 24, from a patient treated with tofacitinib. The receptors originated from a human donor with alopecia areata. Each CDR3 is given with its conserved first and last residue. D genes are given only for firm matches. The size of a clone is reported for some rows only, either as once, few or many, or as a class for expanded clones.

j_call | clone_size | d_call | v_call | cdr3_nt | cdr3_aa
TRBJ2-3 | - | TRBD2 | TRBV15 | TGTGCCACCAGCAGAGATTCCGGGGGGGAGACAGATACGCAGTATTTT | CATSRDSGGETDTQYF
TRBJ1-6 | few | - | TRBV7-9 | TGTGCCAGCAGCTCGAGAAATTCACCCCTCCACTTT | CASSSRNSPLHF
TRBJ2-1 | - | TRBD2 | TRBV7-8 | TGTGCCAGCAGCTACCACGGGGGGGCCGGGAATGAGCAGTTCTTC | CASSYHGGAGNEQFF
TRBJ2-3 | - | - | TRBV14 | TGTGCCAGCAGCCAAGGATACGGTACGCAGTATTTT | CASSQGYGTQYF
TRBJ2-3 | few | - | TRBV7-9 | TGTGCCAGCAGCCAGCCCGTGGCAGGGGTGGGAGATACGCAGTATTTT | CASSQPVAGVGDTQYF
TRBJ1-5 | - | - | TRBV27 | TGTGCCAGCAGTTTGGTGGGGAGGGATCAGCCCCAGCATTTT | CASSLVGRDQPQHF
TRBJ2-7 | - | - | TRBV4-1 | TGCGCCAGCAGCTTAAGGGACACCTCCTACGAGCAGTACTTC | CASSLRDTSYEQYF
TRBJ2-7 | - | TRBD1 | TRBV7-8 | TGTGCCAGCAGTTACAGGGGATACGAGCAGTACTTC | CASSYRGYEQYF
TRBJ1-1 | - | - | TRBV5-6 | TGTGCCAGCAGCTACCTAAGTGGGCCAAACACTGAAGCTTTCTTT | CASSYLSGPNTEAFF
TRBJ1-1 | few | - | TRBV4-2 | TGTGCCAGCAGCCAAGATTACGAAGTGAACACTGAAGCTTTCTTT | CASSQDYEVNTEAFF
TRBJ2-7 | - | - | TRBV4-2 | TGTGCCAGCAGCCTGTCGACCATCTACGAGCAGTACTTC | CASSLSTIYEQYF
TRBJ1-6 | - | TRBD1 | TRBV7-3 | TGTGCCAGCAGCTTAGTAGGGGGCGATTCACCCCTCCACTTT | CASSLVGGDSPLHF
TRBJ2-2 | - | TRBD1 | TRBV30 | TGTGCCTGGAGTTTCCTGCCGGGACAGGCAATCACCGGGGAGCTGTTTTTT | CAWSFLPGQAITGELFF
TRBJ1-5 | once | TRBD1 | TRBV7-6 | TGTGCCAGCAGCTTAGGACCCCCGGGACAGTACAATCAGCCCCAGCATTTT | CASSLGPPGQYNQPQHF